Listed here are 10 T cell receptor beta chains from one sample, sequenced in a study of T cell repertoires in cytomegalovirus infection. TCRdb called the reads again in MiXCR, with one record for every CDR3 protein. The data hold 35,000 to 55,000 distinct CDR3 sequences, with roughly 22% observed a single time. Their cognate antigens are unknown. Sequencing used PBMCs, sequenced either directly or after in vitro stimulation (not recorded which). These receptors came from a human donor in good health (CMV status not recorded). Some clones in this sample may be carry-over from other donors' samples.

The chain joins TRBV6-6 to TRBJ1-1; the D is unclear. CDR1 and CDR2 (germline): MNHNY, SVGAGI (reference sequence). Trimming took 6 bases from V and 1 from J, leaving 12 bases between them. The CDR3 runs to 14 residues. CDR3 sequence (DNA): TGTGCCAGCAGCTCGAGTCGAGCGAACACTGAAGCTTTCTTT. Its protein is CASSSSRANTEAFF.

This clonotype was counted ten times or more. The chain links TRBV28 to TRBJ1-1; D might be TRBD1 (5 bases). The CDR3 totals 16 residues. V lost 2 bases and J lost 0, with 13 bases in between. Germline lookup yields CDR1 MDHEN and CDR2 SYDVKM. CDR3 coding DNA: TGTGCCAGCAGTTTAGGGACTCCCTCGATGAACACTGAAGCTTTCTTT. Its protein is CASSLGTPSMNTEAFF. Using reference TRBV28 and TRBJ1-1 for the parts outside the CDR3, the full variable domain is DVKVTQSSRYLVKRTGEKVFLECVQDMDHENMFWYRQDPGLGLRLIYFSYDVKMKEKGDIPEGYSVSREKKERFSLILESASTNQTSMYLCASSLGTPSMNTEAFFGQGTRLTVV.

Only a few counts were recorded for this clonotype. This chain uses TRBV6-2 or TRBV6-3 with TRBJ2-7; possible D gene TRBD2, 6 bases. V was trimmed by 3 bases and J by 6 bases, leaving 24 bases between them. CDR1 MNHEY and CDR2 SVGEGT come from the germline V gene. The CDR3 covers 17 residues. CDR3: CASSYSMAGPVGGEQYF. The CDR3 DNA reads as TGTGCCAGCAGTTATTCGATGGCCGGGCCAGTCGGGGGCGAGCAGTACTTC.

This clonotype was counted a few times. The genes are TRBV2 and TRBJ1-5; D call uncertain. Germline CDR1 is SNHLY and CDR2 is FYNNEI. This CDR3 has 12 residues. Trimming took 3 bases from V and 10 from J, leaving 10 bases between them. CDR3 sequence (DNA): TGTGCCAGCAGTGATCCCGGGGAACCCCAGCATTTT. Its protein is CASSDPGEPQHF.

This clonotype occurred a few times. The chain is built from TRBV28 and TRBJ1-2; D unresolved. V was clipped by 7 bases and J by 0 bases, with 15 bases between them. The CDR3 totals 15 residues. Germline V CDR1 and CDR2: MDHEN, SYDVKM. As DNA, the CDR3 is TGTGCCAGCATCCCCGTCCGGGAAGCTAACTATGGCTACACCTTC. This codes for CASIPVREANYGYTF.

This chain connects TRBV2 to TRBJ1-1, with D unresolved. Germline CDR1 SNHLY, CDR2 FYNNEI. V shed 3 bases and J shed 6 bases, with 14 bases lying between them. The CDR3 totals 14 residues. CDR3 DNA: TGTGCCAGCAGTGAGGCCAGCCTAACACCTGAAGCTTTCTTT. This sequence encodes CASSEASLTPEAFF.

The rearrangement links TRBV3-1 to TRBJ2-7, with a weak D call TRBD1 (6 bases). The germline V gene has CDR1 LGHDT and CDR2 YNNKEL (reference sequence). This CDR3 has 15 amino acids. The V gene lost 0 bases and the J gene lost 2 bases, with 11 bases spanning the gap. Here the CDR3 DNA reads TGTGCCAGCAGCCAAGATTGGGACACCCCCTACGAGCAGTACTTC. This gives the protein CASSQDWDTPYEQYF.

A few counts support this clonotype. V and J are TRBV29-1 and TRBJ2-1; perhaps TRBD1 as D (5 bases). Between the trimmed V and J ends, which lost 5 bases and 1 base, there was a span of 12 bases. Germline CDR1 reads SQVTM; CDR2 reads ANQGSEA. The CDR3 has 14 residues. CDR3 region: CSVQWQGSYNEQFF. DNA of the CDR3: TGCAGCGTTCAGTGGCAGGGATCCTACAATGAGCAGTTCTTC.

This clonotype occurred once. V gene TRBV19 combines with J gene TRBJ2-3, with D possibly being TRBD1 or TRBD2 (5 bases each). Trimming took 4 bases from V and 6 from J, leaving 14 bases between them. Per the germline V gene, CDR1 is LNHDA and CDR2 is SQIVND (reference sequence). The CDR3 runs to 14 residues. The CDR3 spells CASSTRDGRDTQYF. The CDR3 nucleotides are TGTGCCAGTAGTACCCGGGACGGTCGGGATACGCAGTATTTT.

J is TRBJ2-7 and V is TRBV7-2, with 11 nucleotides matching TRBD2. Germline CDR1 is SGHTA and CDR2 is FQGNSA. The CDR3 covers 14 residues. Trimming at V came to 5 bases and at J to 6 bases, leaving 6 bases not matched to a gene. The CDR3 nucleotides read TGTGCCAGCAGCATCTCACTAGCGGGAGTCGAGCAGTACTTC. Residues: CASSISLAGVEQYF.